This T cell receptor beta chain was captured by sequencing in a study of blood T cells in healthy people across ages. Study outcomes and limitations: Researchers deemed the diversity estimates from one million T cells underestimates.

Then a second PCR, running roughly 7 to 12 cycles, was carried out with a sample-barcoded 5' primer and a J-beta primer mix. TCRdb analysed the 5' RACE reads with MiXCR anew, one entry per CDR3 protein. The sample has roughly 1.5 million distinct CDR3 sequences; approximately 42% are singletons. Germline loops: CDR1 MNHEY, CDR2 SMNVEV (reference sequence). The CDR3 is 16 residues long. Trimming took 6 bases from V and 2 from J; bases not matched to a gene: 7. With respect to this clonotype: Antigen: not known.

J is TRBJ2-1 and V is TRBV27, with 10 bases that match TRBD2. The sequencing sample was made of blood. This clonotype was obtained from a woman aged 18-35 years in good health. The CDR3 sequence: CASRHSGGTTYNEQFF. The CDR3 DNA follows: TGTGCCAGCAGACATAGCGGGGGGACTACCTACAATGAGCAGTTCTTC.